The 18 T cell receptor beta chains below all came from one sample that was sequenced in a study of blood T cell repertoires in COVID-19. Method: immunoSEQ multiplex PCR; TCRdb's copy keeps in-frame clones and lacks some. The sample has about 51,000 clones; 80% to 95% are singletons. The source material was peripheral blood. These receptor sequences come from a man between 45 and 60 years old with acute or convalescent COVID-19.

The rearrangement links TRBV20-1 to TRBJ2-1; unclear D gene. Germline loops: CDR1 DFQATT, CDR2 SNEGSKA (reference sequence). V was cut by 8 bases and J by 8 bases, with 13 bases left in between. The CDR3 covers 11 residues. CDR3 sequence: CSTRLYDEQFF. The CDR3 DNA sequence: TGCAGTACGAGGCTTTATGATGAGCAGTTCTTC.

The chain employs TRBV4-1 and TRBJ2-2; 7 bases line up with TRBD1. V lost 0 bases, J lost 4 bases, and 17 bases stayed unmatched. The CDR3 contains 20 residues. CDR1 MGHRA and CDR2 YSYEKL come from the germline V gene. The CDR3: CASSQEGLLRAGGLTGELFF. DNA of the CDR3: TGCGCCAGCAGCCAAGAGGGTTTGTTGCGGGCAGGGGGTCTCACCGGGGAGCTGTTTTTT.

The CDR3 spells CASSQDTGNTEAFF. The CDR3 nucleotides read TGCGCCAGCAGCCAAGATACAGGGAACACTGAAGCTTTCTTT. The V call is TRBV5-1, the J call TRBJ1-1; weak D call: TRBD1 (5 bases). Looked up from germline, CDR1 is SGHRS and CDR2 is YFSETQ. This CDR3 has 14 residues. V lost 4 bases and J lost 1, with 11 bases in between.

The chain joins TRBV13 to TRBJ2-2; 7 positions agree with TRBD1. The CDR3 covers 15 residues. Looked up from germline, CDR1 is PRHDT and CDR2 is FYEKMQ (reference sequence). Trimming at V came to 10 bases and at J to 2 bases, leaving 10 bases not matched to a gene. The CDR3: CATEEYRGNTGELFF. CDR3 coding DNA: TGTGCCACCGAAGAATACAGGGGAAACACCGGGGAGCTGTTTTTT.

This clone has a handful of counts. This chain links TRBV5-1 with TRBJ1-1; 7 bases are shared with TRBD1. The CDR3 runs 16 residues. V gave up 5 bases and J gave up 5 bases; unmatched junction bases: 15. The V gene's germline CDR1 is SGHRS and CDR2 YFSETQ. This CDR3 is CASRTTVGQLRTEAFF. Written as DNA, the CDR3 is TGCGCCAGCAGGACGACGGTGGGACAGCTAAGGACTGAAGCTTTCTTT.

This chain connects TRBV11-2 to TRBJ2-1; 7 bases are shared with TRBD1. Germline V gene lookup returns CDR1 SGHAT and CDR2 FQNNGV. The CDR3 extends over 17 amino acids. The junction had 12 bases not matched to a gene; V was cut back by 5 bases and J by 2 bases. This chain's CDR3 is CASSDRGQAHAYNEQFF. The CDR3 DNA sequence: TGTGCCAGCAGCGATCGAGGACAGGCCCACGCCTACAATGAGCAGTTCTTC.

The chain couples TRBV6-5 to TRBJ2-1; maybe TRBD2 (5 bases). Per germline, CDR1 MNHEY and CDR2 SVGAGI. The CDR3 is 14 amino acids. V lost 8 bases to trimming and J lost 7 bases, with 18 bases between them. CDR3: CASSGGTAKNEQFF. As DNA, the CDR3 is TGTGCCAGCTCAGGAGGCACAGCTAAAAATGAGCAGTTCTTC.

A note on this clone: This sample also contains other DNA sequences that code for the same CDR3. The chain uses TRBV10-3 and TRBJ1-5; D remains unclear. Germline assignment: CDR1 ENHRY and CDR2 SYGVKD. The CDR3 contains 16 residues. Trimming took 0 bases from V and 1 from J, leaving 10 bases between them. CDR3 loop: CAISESGGSSNQPQHF. The CDR3 DNA reads as TGTGCCATCAGTGAGTCGGGAGGTAGCAGCAATCAGCCCCAGCATTTT.

This chain uses TRBV13 with TRBJ1-1, with 7 bases matching TRBD1. Germline values: CDR1 PRHDT, CDR2 FYEKMQ (reference sequence). The CDR3 is 14 amino acids. J lost 4 bases, V lost 6 bases, and 8 bases had no gene match. The CDR3: CASRYSSGGTEAFF. CDR3 in DNA: TGTGCCAGCAGATACTCATCAGGGGGCACTGAAGCTTTCTTT.

This chain links TRBV4-1 with TRBJ2-3; D may be TRBD1 (5 bases). The CDR3 consists of 14 residues. V was trimmed by 1 base and J by 6 bases, leaving 11 bases between them. The germline CDR1 and CDR2 sequences are MGHRA and YSYEKL. The CDR3 loop reads CASSQVQGWDTQYF. As DNA, the CDR3 is TGCGCCAGCAGCCAAGTTCAGGGATGGGATACGCAGTATTTT.

The rearrangement uses TRBV19 and TRBJ1-1; D possibly corresponds to TRBD1 (5 bases). The CDR3 consists of 13 residues. Germline V CDR1 and CDR2: LNHDA, SQIVND (reference sequence). V was pared by 2 bases and J by 5 bases, with 9 bases between. This CDR3 reads CASSISGATEAFF. In DNA form, the CDR3 reads TGTGCCAGTAGTATAAGCGGGGCTACTGAAGCTTTCTTT.

The chain joins TRBV30 to TRBJ1-5; D gene ambiguous. The CDR3 has 12 residues. Germline-derived CDR1 and CDR2 are GTSNPN and SVGIG (reference sequence). The V and J ends lost 0 bases and 4 bases respectively, with 4 bases between them. CDR3 loop: CAWSVINQPQHF. Here the CDR3 DNA reads TGTGCCTGGAGTGTTATTAATCAGCCCCAGCATTTT. Using reference TRBV30 and TRBJ1-5 for the parts outside the CDR3, the full variable domain is SQTIHQWPATLVQPVGSPLSLECTVEGTSNPNLYWYRQAAGRGLQLLFYSVGIGQISSEVPQNLSASRPQDRQFILSSKKLLLSDSGFYLCAWSVINQPQHFGDGTRLSIL.

CDR3: CASSQDLDSGGLLDTQYF. The CDR3 region has the DNA TGTGCCAGCAGCCAAGATCTTGATAGCGGGGGCCTACTGGATACGCAGTATTTT. The chain uses TRBV3-1 (or the pseudogene TRBV3-2) and TRBJ2-3; TRBD2 agrees at 9 bases. V was pared by 0 bases and J by 6 bases, with 13 bases of the junction left unmatched. The CDR3 is made up of 18 amino acids. Germline values: CDR1 LGHDT, CDR2 YNNKEL (reference sequence).

The chain employs TRBV19 and TRBJ2-3, with 7 bases fitting TRBD2. The CDR3 is 15 residues long. After removal of 6 bases from V and 5 bases from J, the junction contained 11 bases not matched to a gene. Germline V CDR1 and CDR2: LNHDA, SQIVND (reference sequence). The CDR3 spells CASSLGRGSGDTQYF. CDR3 DNA sequence: TGTGCCAGTAGCCTCGGGCGGGGGAGCGGAGATACGCAGTATTTT. Full variable domain (missing parts from reference TRBV19 and TRBJ2-3): DGGITQSPKYLFRKEGQNVTLSCEQNLNHDAMYWYRQDPGQGLRLIYYSQIVNDFQKGDIAEGYSVSREKKESFPLTVTSAQKNPTAFYLCASSLGRGSGDTQYFGPGTRLTVL.

V is TRBV3-1 (or the pseudogene TRBV3-2) and J is TRBJ2-7; D is perhaps TRBD2 (5 bases). Germline values: CDR1 LGHDT, CDR2 YNNKEL (reference sequence). The CDR3 spans 14 residues. Trimming stripped 4 bases from V and 3 bases from J, with 13 bases between. CDR3 loop: CASSRRGEGYEQYF. CDR3 DNA: TGTGCCAGCAGCCGCAGAGGAGAGGGCTACGAGCAGTACTTC.

This sequence joins TRBV7-2 and TRBJ1-5, with TRBD1 as a possible D gene (6 bases). The germline V gene encodes CDR1 SGHTA and CDR2 FQGNSA. The CDR3 runs to 15 residues. V was trimmed by 6 bases and J by 6 bases, leaving 18 bases between them. CDR3 sequence: CASSPLRGLGQPQHF. CDR3 coding DNA: TGTGCCAGCAGTCCCCTCAGGGGTCTCGGTCAGCCCCAGCATTTT.

This clone was seen a single time. This chain links TRBV9 with TRBJ1-5, with D unresolved. Trimming took off 0 bases at V and 4 bases at J, with 8 bases between the two ends. Per the germline V gene, CDR1 is SGDLS and CDR2 is YYNGEE. The CDR3 length is 14 residues. The CDR3 region has the DNA TGTGCCAGCAGCGTAGACAGTGGGAATCAGCCCCAGCATTTT. Its translation: CASSVDSGNQPQHF.

This rearrangement joins TRBV7-2 to TRBJ2-3; no clear D. There are 14 residues in the CDR3. Per the germline V gene, CDR1 is SGHTA and CDR2 is FQGNSA. Trimming shortened V by 1 base and J by 2 bases, and 7 bases separated the two germline ends. Here the CDR3 DNA reads TGTGCCAGCAGCTTAGACAGAAACACAGATACGCAGTATTTT. Residues: CASSLDRNTDTQYF.